These 24 T cell receptor beta chains share one sample of origin, sequenced in a study of regulatory T cells in long-lasting Graves disease. Time point indicated: newly diagnosed GD, antithyroid drugs for less than 3 months. RNA from PBMCs was the source of the TCR library. TCR beta libraries were built with iRepertoire HTBI primers and Arm-PCR of CDR3 regions. TCRdb ran MiXCR on the multiplex PCR reads and lists one entry per CDR3 protein. This table holds 440,000 or so distinct CDR3 sequences, roughly 15% found once. The same data also contributed to another study, on T cells in Graves' hyperthyroidism and ophthalmopathy.

Material: peripheral blood mononuclear cells (PBMCs), obtained at new diagnosis, from a patient treated with antithyroid drugs. Receptors were obtained from a woman in her 30s with Graves disease.

About this clonotype: This may stem from a read error, because a much larger clone lies one nucleotide away. The DNA of the CDR3 is TGTGCCAGCAGTGGAGCGCGGAGGACGGGCCACTATGGCTACACCTTC. It specifies CASSGARRTGHYGYTF. V usage is TRBV6-1 and J usage is TRBJ1-2; D ambiguous. The ends were cut back, 4 bases at V and 3 bases at J, with 18 bases in the middle. Germline values: CDR1 MNHNS, CDR2 SASEGT. The CDR3 spans 16 residues.

This clonotype was counted at least ten times. The chain recombines TRBV20-1 with TRBJ1-2; D unresolved. The CDR3 length is 10 residues. V was shortened by 7 bases and J by 3 bases, with 6 bases between the two germline ends. Germline CDR1 and CDR2: DFQATT and SNEGSKA (reference sequence). CDR3: CSVADYGYTF. The CDR3 DNA follows: TGCAGTGTGGCAGACTATGGCTACACCTTC.

This clonotype was counted a single time. With a far larger clone one base away, a read error is the likely cause. The gene calls are TRBV5-8 and TRBJ1-1, with a tentative D call TRBD1 (5 bases). The germline gives CDR1 SGHTS, CDR2 YDEGEE. The CDR3 has 13 residues. The CDR3 sequence is CASSLNRNTEVFF. For the CDR3, the DNA is TGTGCCAGCAGCTTGAACAGGAACACTGAAGTTTTCTTT.

This clonotype showed up many times. The chain is built from TRBV5-4 and TRBJ1-1; a possible D gene is TRBD1 (5 bases). V lost 2 bases and J 4 bases, leaving 12 bases between the germline ends. Germline V gene sequence: CDR1 SGHNT, CDR2 YYREEE (reference sequence). This CDR3 contains 14 residues. CDR3 in DNA: TGTGCCAGCAGCTTACACTCAGGGAGCACTGAAGCTTTCTTT. Its protein is CASSLHSGSTEAFF.

Comment on this clonotype: A clone one base away is much larger, so this may be a read error. The rearrangement joins TRBV3-1 to TRBJ1-3; weak D call: TRBD1 (6 bases). The V end lost 4 bases, the J end lost 4 bases, and 11 bases lay between the germline ends. The CDR3 has 14 amino acids. Germline V lookup: CDR1 LGHDT, CDR2 YNNKEL (reference sequence). CDR3 amino acids: CASSRDRTGNTIYF. The CDR3 DNA reads TGTGCCAGCAGCCGAGACAGGACCGGAAACACCATATATTTT. Together with reference TRBV3-1 and TRBJ1-3, the CDR3 gives the full variable domain: DTAVSQTPKYLVTQMGNDKSIKCEQNLGHDTMYWYKQDSKKFLKIMFSYNNKELIINETVPNRFSPKSPDKAHLNLHINSLELGDSAVYFCASSRDRTGNTIYFGEGSWLTVV.

In this sample, this clonotype turned up a few times. The CDR3 reads CASSERGLASIGGELFF. The CDR3 bases are TGTGCCAGCAGTGAGAGGGGACTAGCGTCGATAGGCGGGGAGCTGTTTTTT. The chain carries TRBV6-1 and TRBJ2-2, with 10 bases identical to TRBD2. The CDR3 runs 17 residues. CDR1 is MNHNS and CDR2 is SASEGT in the germline V gene. The V segment lost 3 bases and the J segment 7 bases; nucleotides outside the gene matches: 11.

This clonotype was picked up a small number of times. A much larger clone sits a single nucleotide away, making a read error possible. J is TRBJ2-1 and V is TRBV28; tentatively, D is TRBD1 or TRBD2 (5 bases each). Germline-derived CDR1 and CDR2 are MDHEN and SYDVKM. CDR3 length: 16 amino acids. The CDR3 DNA sequence: TGTGCCAGCAGGCCCCGGGACGGAAGCTCCTACAATGAGCGGTTCTTC. Translating gives CASRPRDGSSYNERFF. Full variable domain (outside the CDR3, taken from reference TRBV28 and TRBJ2-1): DVKVTQSSRYLVKRTGEKVFLECVQDMDHENMFWYRQDPGLGLRLIYFSYDVKMKEKGDIPEGYSVSREKKERFSLILESASTNQTSMYLCASRPRDGSSYNERFFGPGTRLTVL.

This clonotype was detected only a few times. V and J are TRBV7-8 and TRBJ2-3, with D perhaps matching TRBD2 (7 bases). The germline V gene has CDR1 SGHVS and CDR2 FQNEAQ. The CDR3 sequence is 18 residues long. V lost 2 bases and J 2 bases, leaving 20 bases between the germline ends. The CDR3 sequence is CASSLRPPGGRLTDTQYF. The CDR3 nucleotides read TGTGCCAGCAGCTTAAGGCCCCCGGGGGGCAGACTCACAGATACGCAGTATTTT.

The chain carries TRBV20-1 and TRBJ2-7, with D possibly called TRBD1 or TRBD2 (7 bases each). This CDR3 contains 13 residues. CDR1 and CDR2 (germline): DFQATT, SNEGSKA (reference sequence). Deletions cut 5 bases from V and 7 bases from J, with 18 bases between. In nucleotides, the CDR3 is TGCAGTGCTCCCGCCGGCAGGGGGGGAGAGCAGTACTTC. Protein: CSAPAGRGGEQYF.

As for this clonotype: A clone one base away is much larger, so this may be a read error. The chain is built from TRBV5-1 and TRBJ2-7; the D gene could be TRBD1 or TRBD2 (5 bases each). The V and J ends lost 0 bases and 1 base respectively, with 20 bases between them. CDR1 is SGHRS and CDR2 is YFSETQ in the germline V gene. The CDR3 is 18 residues long. As DNA, the CDR3 is TGCGCCAGCAGCTTGGCCTCTGGGTGGGACGGATCGTCCTACGAGCAGTACTTC. It is translated as CASSLASGWDGSSYEQYF.

In this sample, this clonotype turned up many times. The chain links TRBV4-1 to TRBJ2-1, with D perhaps TRBD1 or TRBD2 (6 bases each). This CDR3 contains 14 residues. The germline V gene encodes CDR1 MGHRA and CDR2 YSYEKL. Trimming left V 2 bases short and J 5 bases short, with 10 bases between. The CDR3 loop is CASSQPGDNNEQFF. CDR3 coding DNA: TGCGCCAGCAGCCAACCGGGGGACAACAATGAGCAGTTCTTC.

This clonotype was recorded many times. The chain combines TRBV28 with TRBJ1-2; no reliable D call. The CDR3 extends over 13 amino acids. In germline, CDR1 is MDHEN, CDR2 SYDVKM. The ends were cut back, 5 bases at V and 8 bases at J, with 15 bases in the middle. The CDR3 nucleotides read TGTGCCAGCAGTCACCGGGCCCCCAGGGGCTACACCTTC. As protein: CASSHRAPRGYTF.

This clonotype was counted many times. V usage is TRBV11-2 and J usage is TRBJ2-1; unclear D gene. The ends were cut back, 0 bases at V and 4 bases at J, with 10 bases in the middle. Germline CDR1 reads SGHAT; CDR2 reads FQNNGV. This CDR3 comprises 15 residues. CDR3 sequence reads: CASSLDWSFYNEQFF. The DNA for the CDR3 is TGTGCCAGCAGCTTAGATTGGAGCTTTTACAATGAGCAGTTCTTC.

This clonotype was observed a few times. V and J are TRBV20-1 and TRBJ2-5; 10 nucleotides match TRBD2. The CDR3 consists of 14 residues. J gave up 5 bases and V 3 bases, and 6 bases lay outside the gene matches. CDR1 and CDR2 (germline): DFQATT, SNEGSKA (reference sequence). The CDR3 protein is CSASLSTSGETQYF. The CDR3 DNA is TGCAGTGCTAGTCTGTCGACTAGCGGGGAGACCCAGTACTTC.

This clonotype was found many times. The CDR3 here is CASSSLAASYEQYF. CDR3 DNA sequence: TGTGCCAGCAGCTCACTAGCGGCCTCCTACGAGCAGTACTTC. V is TRBV7-9 and J is TRBJ2-7, with 8 bases lining up with TRBD2. V was clipped by 4 bases and J by 0 bases; unmatched bases: 2. The germline gives CDR1 SEHNR, CDR2 FQNEAQ (reference sequence). The CDR3 length is 14 residues.

A single count supports this clonotype. CDR3 in amino acids: CASSIGGPRGNQPQHF. The CDR3 nucleotides are TGTGCCAGTAGTATAGGGGGACCCCGAGGCAATCAGCCCCAGCATTTT. The chain recombines TRBV19 with TRBJ1-5, with D tentatively TRBD1 (5 bases). The germline V and J ends were trimmed by 1 base and 2 bases, with 12 bases remaining between them. Germline-derived CDR1 and CDR2 are LNHDA and SQIVND (reference sequence). This CDR3 has 16 amino acids. Together with reference TRBV19 and TRBJ1-5, the CDR3 gives the full variable domain: DGGITQSPKYLFRKEGQNVTLSCEQNLNHDAMYWYRQDPGQGLRLIYYSQIVNDFQKGDIAEGYSVSREKKESFPLTVTSAQKNPTAFYLCASSIGGPRGNQPQHFGDGTRLSIL.

The chain's CDR3 is CASSSNRASEKLFF. CDR3 in DNA: TGTGCCAGCAGTTCCAACAGGGCCAGTGAAAAACTGTTTTTT. The chain uses TRBV27 and TRBJ1-4, with a tentative D call TRBD1 (6 bases). CDR1 is MNHEY and CDR2 is SMNVEV in the germline V gene (reference sequence). V gave up 4 bases and J gave up 7 bases, with 13 bases separating them. The CDR3 consists of 14 residues.

This clonotype was counted between two and nine times. The J gene is TRBJ1-6, the V gene TRBV12-3 or TRBV12-4, with D uncertain. The germline V and J ends were trimmed by 5 bases and 8 bases, with 7 bases remaining between them. The CDR3 spans 12 residues. CDR3 region: CASSNLDSPLHF. The CDR3 nucleotides read TGTGCCAGCAGTAATCTTGATTCACCCCTCCACTTT.

The chain combines TRBV2 with TRBJ2-1; 10 bases align to TRBD1. CDR3 length equals 14 residues. V was clipped by 7 bases and J by 6 bases; unmatched bases: 6. The germline gives CDR1 SNHLY, CDR2 FYNNEI. CDR3 DNA: TGTGCCAGCATGGACAGGGGGGGTGGCAATGAGCAGTTCTTC. It is translated as CASMDRGGGNEQFF.

This clonotype has at least ten counts. V gene TRBV7-9 combines with J gene TRBJ2-1; D possibly matches TRBD1 or TRBD2 (6 bases each). CDR3 length equals 16 residues. Between the trimmed V and J ends, which lost 6 bases and 4 bases, there was a span of 19 bases. The germline gives CDR1 SEHNR, CDR2 FQNEAQ (reference sequence). CDR3 loop: CASRQVGGTRYNEQFF. CDR3 nucleotides: TGTGCCAGCAGACAAGTGGGGGGCACCCGGTACAATGAGCAGTTCTTC.

CDR3 sequence reads: CASSLVTGDGYTF. In nucleotides, the CDR3 is TGTGCCAGCAGCTTAGTAACCGGGGATGGCTACACCTTC. The V and J genes are TRBV7-9 and TRBJ1-2; no firm D call. With 1 base removed from V and 6 bases from J, the gap between germline ends came to 9 bases. This CDR3 has 13 amino acids. Germline loops: CDR1 SEHNR, CDR2 FQNEAQ (reference sequence).

The chain recombines TRBV19 with TRBJ2-1; TRBD2 agrees at 9 bases. Trimming cost V 4 bases and J 6 bases; bases outside gene matches: 4. The CDR3 spans 14 residues. The germline V gene has CDR1 LNHDA and CDR2 SQIVND (reference sequence). The CDR3 here is CASSKVAGANEQFF. Here the CDR3 DNA reads TGTGCCAGTAGTAAAGTAGCGGGAGCCAATGAGCAGTTCTTC.

This clonotype occurred a few times. The rearrangement uses TRBV9 and TRBJ2-2; TRBD2 aligns across 9 bases. This CDR3 comprises 15 residues. Per germline, CDR1 SGDLS and CDR2 YYNGEE. V lost 5 bases to trimming and J lost 5 bases; unmatched junction nucleotides: 7. CDR3 in amino acids: CASSRSGRGTGELFF. The CDR3 coding sequence is TGTGCCAGCAGTCGTAGCGGGAGAGGGACCGGGGAGCTGTTTTTT.

To note about this clonotype: An end of the junction does not agree with germline; a read error may underlie this. The chain uses TRBV10-3 and TRBJ2-1, with D tentatively TRBD1 (6 bases). Germline CDR1 and CDR2: ENHRY and SYGVKD. The CDR3 contains 13 residues. The CDR3 DNA reads TGTGCCATCCGTGACGGGACAAACAATGAGCAGTTCTTC. Its translation is CAIRDGTNNEQFF.